These 6 T cell receptor beta chains originate from one sample sequenced in a study of monozygotic twins with inflammatory bowel disease. TCRdb reanalyzed the 5' RACE reads and collapses them to one entry per CDR3 protein, without DNA. Across a few hundred thousand distinct CDR3 sequences, the top ten clones capture around 2.6% of the sample. The material sequenced was blood. These receptors all come from a human donor with ulcerative colitis or Crohn's disease, or a healthy co-twin of an affected twin (not recorded which).

The CDR3 region is CASSLGLAVDEQFF. The gene calls are TRBV27 and TRBJ2-1; the TCRdb call, TRBD2, lacks DNA for checking. From germline, CDR1 is MNHEY and CDR2 SMNVEV (reference sequence). This CDR3 contains 14 residues.

The chain joins TRBV28 to TRBJ2-1; TCRdb gives TRBD2 as the D gene, but with no DNA this cannot be confirmed. The CDR3 length is 17 residues. The germline V gene has CDR1 MDHEN and CDR2 SYDVKM. The CDR3 sequence is CASSLAGGISSYNEQFF.

The chain combines TRBV6-2 or TRBV6-3 with TRBJ2-3. Germline CDR1 MNHEY, CDR2 SVGEGT. The CDR3 is made up of 11 amino acids. CDR3: CASAQSDTQYF.

The CDR3 reads CSARNTGLAGGRGTQYF. This chain uses TRBV20-1 with TRBJ2-5; TCRdb's D call of TRBD2 is untestable without DNA. Germline CDR1 is DFQATT and CDR2 is SNEGSKA (reference sequence). There are 17 residues in the CDR3.

V gene TRBV3-1 combines with J gene TRBJ2-1. The germline V gene has CDR1 LGHDT and CDR2 YNNKEL (reference sequence). The CDR3 is 14 residues long. CDR3: CASSQAPRSDEQFF.

The gene calls are TRBV5-4 and TRBJ2-7; without DNA, the TCRdb call of TRBD1 cannot be checked. This CDR3 is built from 14 residues. Germline-derived CDR1 and CDR2 are SGHNT and YYREEE (reference sequence). The CDR3 loop reads CASSPMDRTYEQYF.